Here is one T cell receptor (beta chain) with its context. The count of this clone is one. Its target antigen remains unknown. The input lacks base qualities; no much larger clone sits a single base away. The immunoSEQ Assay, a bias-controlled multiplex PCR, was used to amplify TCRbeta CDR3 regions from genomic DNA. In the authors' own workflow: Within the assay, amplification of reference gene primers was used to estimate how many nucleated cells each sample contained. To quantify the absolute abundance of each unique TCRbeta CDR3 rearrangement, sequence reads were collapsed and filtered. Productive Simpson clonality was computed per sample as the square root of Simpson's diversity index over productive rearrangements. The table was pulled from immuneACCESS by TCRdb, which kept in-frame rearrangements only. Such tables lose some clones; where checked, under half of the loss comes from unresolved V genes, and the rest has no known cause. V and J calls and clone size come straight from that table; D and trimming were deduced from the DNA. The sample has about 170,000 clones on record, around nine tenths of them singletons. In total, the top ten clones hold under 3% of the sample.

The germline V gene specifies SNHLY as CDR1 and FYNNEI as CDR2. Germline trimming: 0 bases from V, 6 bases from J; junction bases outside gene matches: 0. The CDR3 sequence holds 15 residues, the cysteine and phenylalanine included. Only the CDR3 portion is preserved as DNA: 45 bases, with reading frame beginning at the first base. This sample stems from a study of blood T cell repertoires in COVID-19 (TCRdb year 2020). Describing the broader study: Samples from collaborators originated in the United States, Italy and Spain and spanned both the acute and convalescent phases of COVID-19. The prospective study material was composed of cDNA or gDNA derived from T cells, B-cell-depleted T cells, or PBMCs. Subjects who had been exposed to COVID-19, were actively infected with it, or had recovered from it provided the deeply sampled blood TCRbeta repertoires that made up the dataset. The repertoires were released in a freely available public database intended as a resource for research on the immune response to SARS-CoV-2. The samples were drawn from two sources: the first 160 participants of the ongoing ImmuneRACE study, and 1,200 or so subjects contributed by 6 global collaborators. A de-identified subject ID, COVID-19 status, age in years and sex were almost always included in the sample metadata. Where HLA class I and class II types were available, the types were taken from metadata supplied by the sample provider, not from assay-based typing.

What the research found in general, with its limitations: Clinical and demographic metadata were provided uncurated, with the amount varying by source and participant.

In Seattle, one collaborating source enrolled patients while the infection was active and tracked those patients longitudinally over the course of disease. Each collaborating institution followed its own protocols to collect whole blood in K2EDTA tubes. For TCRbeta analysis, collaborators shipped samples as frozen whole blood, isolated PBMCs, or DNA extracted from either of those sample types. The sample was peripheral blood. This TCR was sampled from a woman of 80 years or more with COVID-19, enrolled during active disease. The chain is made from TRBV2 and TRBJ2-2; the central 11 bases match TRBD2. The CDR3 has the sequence CASSEALAGAGELFF. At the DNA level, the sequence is TGTGCCAGCAGTGAAGCACTAGCGGGGGCCGGGGAGCTGTTTTTT.